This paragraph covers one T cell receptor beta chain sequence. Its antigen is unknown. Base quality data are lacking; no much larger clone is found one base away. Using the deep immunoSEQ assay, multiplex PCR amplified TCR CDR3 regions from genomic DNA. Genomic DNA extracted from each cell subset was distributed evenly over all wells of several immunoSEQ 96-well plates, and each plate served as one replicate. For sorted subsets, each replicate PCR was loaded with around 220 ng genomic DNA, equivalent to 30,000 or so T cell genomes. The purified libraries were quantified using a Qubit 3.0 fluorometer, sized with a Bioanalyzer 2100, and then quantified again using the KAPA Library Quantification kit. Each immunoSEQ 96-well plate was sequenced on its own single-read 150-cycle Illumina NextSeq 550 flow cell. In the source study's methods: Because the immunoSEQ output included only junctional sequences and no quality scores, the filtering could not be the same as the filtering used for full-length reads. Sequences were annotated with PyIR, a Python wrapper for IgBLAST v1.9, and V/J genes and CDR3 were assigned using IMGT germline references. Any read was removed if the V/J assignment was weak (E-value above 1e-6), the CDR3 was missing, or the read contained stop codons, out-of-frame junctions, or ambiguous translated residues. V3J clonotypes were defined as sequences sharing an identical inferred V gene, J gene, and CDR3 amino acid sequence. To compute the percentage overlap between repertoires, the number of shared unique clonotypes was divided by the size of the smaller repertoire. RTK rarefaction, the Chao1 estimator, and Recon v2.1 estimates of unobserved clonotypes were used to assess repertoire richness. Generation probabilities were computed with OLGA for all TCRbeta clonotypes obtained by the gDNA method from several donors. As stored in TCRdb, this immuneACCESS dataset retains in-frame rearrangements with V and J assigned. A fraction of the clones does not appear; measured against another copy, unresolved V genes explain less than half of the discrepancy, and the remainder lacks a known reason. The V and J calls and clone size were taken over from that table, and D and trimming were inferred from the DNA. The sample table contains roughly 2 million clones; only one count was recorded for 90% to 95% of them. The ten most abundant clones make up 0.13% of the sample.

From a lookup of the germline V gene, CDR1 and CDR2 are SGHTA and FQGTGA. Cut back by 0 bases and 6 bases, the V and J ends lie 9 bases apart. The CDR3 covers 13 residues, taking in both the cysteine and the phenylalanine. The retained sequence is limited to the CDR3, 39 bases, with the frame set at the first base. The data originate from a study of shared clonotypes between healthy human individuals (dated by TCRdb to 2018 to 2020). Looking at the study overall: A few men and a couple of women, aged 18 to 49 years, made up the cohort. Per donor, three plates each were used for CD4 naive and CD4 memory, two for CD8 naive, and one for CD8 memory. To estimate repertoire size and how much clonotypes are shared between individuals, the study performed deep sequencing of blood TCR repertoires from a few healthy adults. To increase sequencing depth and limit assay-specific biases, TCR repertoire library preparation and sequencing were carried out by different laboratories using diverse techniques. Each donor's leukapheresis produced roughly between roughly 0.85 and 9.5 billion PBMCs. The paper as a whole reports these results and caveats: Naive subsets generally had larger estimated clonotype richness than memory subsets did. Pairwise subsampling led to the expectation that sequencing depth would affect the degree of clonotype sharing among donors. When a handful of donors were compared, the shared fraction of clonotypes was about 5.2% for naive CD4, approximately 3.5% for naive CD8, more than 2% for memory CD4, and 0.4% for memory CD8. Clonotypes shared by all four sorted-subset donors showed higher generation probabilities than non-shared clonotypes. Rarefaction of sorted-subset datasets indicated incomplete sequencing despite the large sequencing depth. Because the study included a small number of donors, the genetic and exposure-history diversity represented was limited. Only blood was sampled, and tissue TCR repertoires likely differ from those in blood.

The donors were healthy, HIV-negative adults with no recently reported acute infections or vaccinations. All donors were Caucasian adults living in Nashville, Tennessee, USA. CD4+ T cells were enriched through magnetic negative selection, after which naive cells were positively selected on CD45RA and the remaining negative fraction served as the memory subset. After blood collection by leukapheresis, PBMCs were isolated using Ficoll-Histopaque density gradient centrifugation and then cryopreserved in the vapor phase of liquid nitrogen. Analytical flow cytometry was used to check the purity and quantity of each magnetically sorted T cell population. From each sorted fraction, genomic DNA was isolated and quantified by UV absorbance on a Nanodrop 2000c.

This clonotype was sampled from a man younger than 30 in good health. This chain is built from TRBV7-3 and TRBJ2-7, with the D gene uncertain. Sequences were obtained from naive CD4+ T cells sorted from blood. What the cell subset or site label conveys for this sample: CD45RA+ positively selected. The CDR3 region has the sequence CASSLTGLGEQYF. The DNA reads TGTGCCAGCAGCTTAACAGGGCTGGGCGAGCAGTACTTC. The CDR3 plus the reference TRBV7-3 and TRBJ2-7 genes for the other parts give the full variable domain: GAGVSQTPSNKVTEKGKYVELRCDPISGHTALYWYRQSLGQGPEFLIYFQGTGAADDSGLPNDRFFAVRPEGSVSTLKIQRTERGDSAVYLCASSLTGLGEQYFGPGTRLTVT.